The 4 T cell receptor beta chains in this list originate from one sample, sequenced in a study of OX40 agonist ivuxolimab in advanced cancers. Measured with immunoSEQ multiplex PCR; TCRdb has only the in-frame clones, and not every one. The repertoire has 150,000 to 180,000 clones, 94% of them found once; the top ten carry about 0.31%. The source material was CD4+ or CD8+ T cells sorted from blood, sampled in a trial of the OX40 agonist ivuxolimab. These receptors were obtained from an adult with an advanced solid tumor such as melanoma, head and neck, liver or kidney cancer.

J is TRBJ2-3 and V is TRBV18, with D tentatively TRBD1 (6 bases). The V end lost 3 bases, the J end lost 0 bases, and 16 bases lay between the germline ends. The germline gives CDR1 KGHSH, CDR2 LQKENI. The CDR3 has 17 residues. The CDR3 loop reads CASSPRQAGDSTDTQYF. The CDR3 DNA is TGTGCCAGCTCACCCCGCCAGGCAGGGGACAGCACAGATACGCAGTATTTT.

This chain joins TRBV4-3 and TRBJ1-1; TRBD1 might be the D (6 bases). The germline V and J ends were trimmed by 2 bases and 0 bases, with 13 bases remaining between them. CDR1 and CDR2 from the germline V gene are LGHNA and YSLEER. The CDR3 covers 16 residues. CDR3 coding DNA: TGCGCCAGCAGCCAAAATCAGGGGTCCATGAACACTGAAGCTTTCTTT. It encodes CASSQNQGSMNTEAFF.

The chain links TRBV19 to TRBJ1-1; 7 bases are a match to TRBD1. With V trimmed by 10 bases and J by 4 bases, 3 bases remained unmatched. CDR1 is LNHDA, CDR2 SQIVND, per germline (reference sequence). This CDR3 is built from 11 residues. The CDR3 spells CATTGTTEAFF. The DNA of the CDR3 is TGTGCCACGACAGGGACCACTGAAGCTTTCTTT.

The V gene is TRBV4-1, the J gene TRBJ1-4; the D gene is possibly TRBD1 (5 bases). V shed 2 bases and J shed 8 bases, with 9 bases lying between them. CDR1 MGHRA and CDR2 YSYEKL come from the germline V gene. The CDR3 extends over 13 amino acids. CDR3 in DNA: TGCGCCAGCAGCCAATGGGAGGGGGAAAAACTGTTTTTT. Translation: CASSQWEGEKLFF.